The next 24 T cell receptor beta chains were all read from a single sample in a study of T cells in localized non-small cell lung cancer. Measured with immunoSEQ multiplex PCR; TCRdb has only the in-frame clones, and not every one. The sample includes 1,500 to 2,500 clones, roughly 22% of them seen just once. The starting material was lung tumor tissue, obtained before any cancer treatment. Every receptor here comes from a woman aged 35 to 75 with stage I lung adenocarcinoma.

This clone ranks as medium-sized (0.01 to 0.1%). The CDR3 DNA follows: TGTGCCAGCAGCGTAGGTGTGGGCAGTCGGGCCTACAATGAGCAGTTCTTC. It encodes CASSVGVGSRAYNEQFF. The chain carries TRBV9 and TRBJ2-1; D is unclear. Trimming took off 0 bases at V and 2 bases at J, with 15 bases between the two ends. CDR1 is SGDLS and CDR2 is YYNGEE in the germline V gene. This CDR3 is 17 amino acids long.

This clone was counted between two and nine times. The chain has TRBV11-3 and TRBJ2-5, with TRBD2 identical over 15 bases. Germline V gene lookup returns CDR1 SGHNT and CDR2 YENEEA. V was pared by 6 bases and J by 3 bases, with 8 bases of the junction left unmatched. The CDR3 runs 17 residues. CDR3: CASSPGTSGGFEETQYF. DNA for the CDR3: TGTGCCAGCAGTCCCGGGACTAGCGGGGGGTTTGAAGAGACCCAGTACTTC.

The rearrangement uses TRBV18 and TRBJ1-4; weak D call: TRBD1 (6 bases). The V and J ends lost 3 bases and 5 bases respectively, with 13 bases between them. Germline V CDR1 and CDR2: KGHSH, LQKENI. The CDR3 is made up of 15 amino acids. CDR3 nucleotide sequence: TGTGCCAGCTCACCCCAACATGGACAGAATGAAAAACTGTTTTTT. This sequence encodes CASSPQHGQNEKLFF.

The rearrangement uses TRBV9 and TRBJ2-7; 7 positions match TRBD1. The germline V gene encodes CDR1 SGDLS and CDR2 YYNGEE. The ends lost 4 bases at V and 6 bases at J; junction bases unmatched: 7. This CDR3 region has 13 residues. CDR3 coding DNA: TGTGCCAGCAGCTTAGAGTCAGGGGGCGAGCAGTACTTC. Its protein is CASSLESGGEQYF. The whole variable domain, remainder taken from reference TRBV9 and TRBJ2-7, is DSGVTQTPKHLITATGQRVTLRCSPRSGDLSVYWYQQSLDQGLQFLIQYYNGEERAKGNILERFSAQQFPDLHSELNLSSLELGDSALYFCASSLESGGEQYFGPGTRLTVT.

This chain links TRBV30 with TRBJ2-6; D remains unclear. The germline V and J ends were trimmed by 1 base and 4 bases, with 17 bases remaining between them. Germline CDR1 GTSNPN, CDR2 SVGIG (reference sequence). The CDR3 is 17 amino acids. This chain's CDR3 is CAWSDLSRRRGANVLTF. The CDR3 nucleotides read TGTGCCTGGAGTGACCTTTCCCGTAGGCGAGGGGCCAACGTCCTGACTTTC.

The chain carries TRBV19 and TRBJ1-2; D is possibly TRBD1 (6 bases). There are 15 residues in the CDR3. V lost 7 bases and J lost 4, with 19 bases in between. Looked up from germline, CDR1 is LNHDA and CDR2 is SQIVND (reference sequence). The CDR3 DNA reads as TGTGCCAGTACGATACCGGGACATCCGCCCTATGGCTACACCTTC. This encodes CASTIPGHPPYGYTF.

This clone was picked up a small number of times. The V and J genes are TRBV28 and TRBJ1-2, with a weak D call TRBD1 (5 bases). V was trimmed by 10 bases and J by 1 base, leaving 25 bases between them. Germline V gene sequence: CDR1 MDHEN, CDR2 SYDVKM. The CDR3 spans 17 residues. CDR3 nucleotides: TGTGCCATACTACCCGGGACCGCCCTCGAGGTTAACTATGGCTACACCTTC. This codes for CAILPGTALEVNYGYTF.

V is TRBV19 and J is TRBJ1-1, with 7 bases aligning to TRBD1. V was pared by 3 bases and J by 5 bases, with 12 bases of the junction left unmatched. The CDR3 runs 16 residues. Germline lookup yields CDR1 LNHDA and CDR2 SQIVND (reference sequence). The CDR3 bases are TGTGCCAGTAGTATGAGGACAGGTTCAAAAAGGACTGAAGCTTTCTTT. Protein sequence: CASSMRTGSKRTEAFF.

CDR3 sequence: CASSSGDAGTDYGYTF. CDR3 nucleotides: TGTGCCAGCAGCTCGGGAGACGCAGGGACAGACTATGGCTACACCTTC. The chain employs TRBV11-3 and TRBJ1-2, with 7 bases that match TRBD1. The germline gives CDR1 SGHNT, CDR2 YENEEA. This CDR3 is built from 16 residues. Trimming cost V 4 bases and J 3 bases; bases outside gene matches: 11.

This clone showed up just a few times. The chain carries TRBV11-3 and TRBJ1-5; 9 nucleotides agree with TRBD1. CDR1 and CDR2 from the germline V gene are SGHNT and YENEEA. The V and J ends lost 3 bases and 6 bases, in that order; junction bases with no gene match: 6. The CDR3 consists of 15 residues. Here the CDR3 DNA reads TGTGCCAGCAGCTTTACAGGGGGCGCAGGTCAGCCCCAGCATTTT. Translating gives CASSFTGGAGQPQHF.

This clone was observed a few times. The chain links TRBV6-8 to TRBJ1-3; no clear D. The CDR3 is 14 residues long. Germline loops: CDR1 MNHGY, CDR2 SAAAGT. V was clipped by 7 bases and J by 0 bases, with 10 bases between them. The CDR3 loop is CASIHGGSGNTIYF. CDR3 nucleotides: TGTGCCAGCATTCACGGCGGCTCTGGAAACACCATATATTTT.

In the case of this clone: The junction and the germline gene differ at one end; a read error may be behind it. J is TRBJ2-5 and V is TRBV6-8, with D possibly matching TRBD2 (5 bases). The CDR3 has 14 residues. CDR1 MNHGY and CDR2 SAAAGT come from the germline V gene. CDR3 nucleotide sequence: TGTGCCATCAGTGTTACTAGTAATGGAGAGACCCAGTACTTC. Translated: CAISVTSNGETQYF.

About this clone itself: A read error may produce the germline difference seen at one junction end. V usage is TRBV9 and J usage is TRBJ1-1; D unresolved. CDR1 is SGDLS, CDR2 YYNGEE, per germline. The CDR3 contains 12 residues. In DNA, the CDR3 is TGTGCCAGCAGTGAATATGACCCTGAGGCTTTCTTT. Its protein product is CASSEYDPEAFF. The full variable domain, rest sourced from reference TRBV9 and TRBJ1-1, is DSGVTQTPKHLITATGQRVTLRCSPRSGDLSVYWYQQSLDQGLQFLIQYYNGEERAKGNILERFSAQQFPDLHSELNLSSLELGDSALYFCASSEYDPEAFFGQGTRLTVV.

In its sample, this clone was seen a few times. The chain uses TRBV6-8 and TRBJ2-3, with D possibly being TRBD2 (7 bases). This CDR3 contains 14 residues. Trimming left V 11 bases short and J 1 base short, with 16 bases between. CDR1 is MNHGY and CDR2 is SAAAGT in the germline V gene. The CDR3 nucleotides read TGTGCCGACCTAATAGGGGGGGGCACAGATACGCAGTATTTT. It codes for CADLIGGGTDTQYF.

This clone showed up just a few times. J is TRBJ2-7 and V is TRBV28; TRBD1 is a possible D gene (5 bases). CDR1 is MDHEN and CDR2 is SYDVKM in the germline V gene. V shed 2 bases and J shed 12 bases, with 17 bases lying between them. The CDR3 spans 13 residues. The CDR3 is CASSLNSAGPRYF. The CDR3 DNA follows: TGTGCCAGCAGTTTAAATTCAGCAGGGCCTCGGTACTTC.

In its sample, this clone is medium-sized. CDR3 bases: TGTGCCAGCAGCTTCCTAGCGCTCCTGGCAGATACGCAGTATTTT. This encodes CASSFLALLADTQYF. This sequence joins TRBV11-3 and TRBJ2-3; TRBD2 might be the D (6 bases). The CDR3 is 15 residues long. Between the trimmed V and J ends, which lost 3 bases and 4 bases, there was a span of 14 bases. Germline CDR1 SGHNT, CDR2 YENEEA. Drawing the rest from reference TRBV11-3 and TRBJ2-3, the complete variable domain is EAGVVQSPRYKIIEKKQPVAFWCNPISGHNTLYWYLQNLGQGPELLIRYENEEAVDDSQLPKDRFSAERLKGVDSTLKIQPAELGDSAVYLCASSFLALLADTQYFGPGTRLTVL.

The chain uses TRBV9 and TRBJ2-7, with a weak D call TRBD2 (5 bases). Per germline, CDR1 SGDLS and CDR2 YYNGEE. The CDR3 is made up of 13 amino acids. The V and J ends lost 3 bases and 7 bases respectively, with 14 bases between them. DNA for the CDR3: TGTGCCAGCAGCGATAGGGCCCGCGGGGAGCAGTACTTC. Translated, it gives CASSDRARGEQYF. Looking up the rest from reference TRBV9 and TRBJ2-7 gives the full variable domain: DSGVTQTPKHLITATGQRVTLRCSPRSGDLSVYWYQQSLDQGLQFLIQYYNGEERAKGNILERFSAQQFPDLHSELNLSSLELGDSALYFCASSDRARGEQYFGPGTRLTVT.

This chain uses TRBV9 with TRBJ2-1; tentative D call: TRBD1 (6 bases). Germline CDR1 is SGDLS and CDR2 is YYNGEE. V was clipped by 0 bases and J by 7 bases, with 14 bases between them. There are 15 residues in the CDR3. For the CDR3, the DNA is TGTGCCAGCAGCGTAGAGGGACAAGGGCTTAATGAGCAGTTCTTC. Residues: CASSVEGQGLNEQFF.

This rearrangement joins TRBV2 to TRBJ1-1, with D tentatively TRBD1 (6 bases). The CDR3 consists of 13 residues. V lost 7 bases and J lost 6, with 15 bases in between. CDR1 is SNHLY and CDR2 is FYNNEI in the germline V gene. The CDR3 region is CASKGEGRAEAFF. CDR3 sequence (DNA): TGTGCCAGCAAGGGGGAGGGGAGGGCTGAAGCTTTCTTT.

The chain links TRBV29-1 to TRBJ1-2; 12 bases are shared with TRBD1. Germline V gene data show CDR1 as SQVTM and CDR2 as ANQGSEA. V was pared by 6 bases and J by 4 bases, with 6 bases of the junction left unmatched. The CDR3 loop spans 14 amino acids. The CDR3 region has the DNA TGCAGCGTCGGGGACAGGGGGCTTATCTATGGCTACACCTTC. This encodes CSVGDRGLIYGYTF.

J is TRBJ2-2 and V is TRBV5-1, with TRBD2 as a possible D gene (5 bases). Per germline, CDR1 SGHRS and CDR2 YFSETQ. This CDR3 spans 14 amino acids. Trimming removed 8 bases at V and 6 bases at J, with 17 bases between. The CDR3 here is CASSREGPSGELFF. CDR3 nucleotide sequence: TGCGCCAGTTCACGAGAGGGCCCTTCCGGGGAGCTGTTTTTT.

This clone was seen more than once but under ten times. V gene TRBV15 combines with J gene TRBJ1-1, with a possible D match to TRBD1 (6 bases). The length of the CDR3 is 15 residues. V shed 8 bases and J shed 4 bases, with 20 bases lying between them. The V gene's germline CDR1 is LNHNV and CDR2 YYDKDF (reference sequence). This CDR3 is CATLPWGTGTTEAFF. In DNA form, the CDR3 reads TGTGCCACCCTCCCTTGGGGCACAGGGACCACTGAAGCTTTCTTT.

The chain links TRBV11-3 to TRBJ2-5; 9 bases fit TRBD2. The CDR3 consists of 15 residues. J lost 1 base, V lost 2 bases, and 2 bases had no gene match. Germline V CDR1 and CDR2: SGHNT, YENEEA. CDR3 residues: CASSLLAGFQETQYF. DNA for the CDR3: TGTGCCAGCAGCTTACTAGCGGGGTTCCAAGAGACCCAGTACTTC.

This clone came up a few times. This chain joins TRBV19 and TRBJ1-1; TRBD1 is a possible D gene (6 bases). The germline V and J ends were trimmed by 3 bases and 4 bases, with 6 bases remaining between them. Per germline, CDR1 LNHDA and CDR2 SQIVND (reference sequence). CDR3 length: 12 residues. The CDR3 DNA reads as TGTGCCAGTAGTATCAGGGGCACTGAAGCTTTCTTT. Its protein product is CASSIRGTEAFF.